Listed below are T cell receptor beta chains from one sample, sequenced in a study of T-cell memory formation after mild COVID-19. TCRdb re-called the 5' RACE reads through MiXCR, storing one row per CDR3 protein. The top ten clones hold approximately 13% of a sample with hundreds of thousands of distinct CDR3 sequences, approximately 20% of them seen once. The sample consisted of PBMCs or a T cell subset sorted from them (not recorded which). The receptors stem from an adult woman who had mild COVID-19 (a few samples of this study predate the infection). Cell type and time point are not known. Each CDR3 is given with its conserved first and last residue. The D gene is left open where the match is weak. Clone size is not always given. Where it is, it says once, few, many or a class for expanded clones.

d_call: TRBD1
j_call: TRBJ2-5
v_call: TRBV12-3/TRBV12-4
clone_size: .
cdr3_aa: CASRPGQGAETQYF
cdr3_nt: TGTGCCAGCAGACCGGGACAGGGGGCTGAGACCCAGTACTTC

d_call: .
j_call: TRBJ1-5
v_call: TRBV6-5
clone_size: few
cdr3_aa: CASSSDSHNQPQHF
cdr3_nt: TGTGCCAGCAGTTCCGACAGCCACAATCAGCCCCAGCATTTT

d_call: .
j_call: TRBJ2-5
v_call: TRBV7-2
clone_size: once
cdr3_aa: CASSSEGGTQYF
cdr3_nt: TGTGCCAGCAGCTCAGAGGGGGGGACCCAGTACTTC

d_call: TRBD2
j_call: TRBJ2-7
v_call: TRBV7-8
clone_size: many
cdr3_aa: CASSQSGTSYEQYF
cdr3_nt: TGTGCCAGCAGCCAAAGCGGGACCTCCTACGAGCAGTACTTC

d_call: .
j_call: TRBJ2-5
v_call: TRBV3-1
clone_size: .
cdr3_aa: CASSSLALPETQYF
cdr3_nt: TGTGCCAGCAGCTCCTTAGCTCTACCGGAGACCCAGTACTTC

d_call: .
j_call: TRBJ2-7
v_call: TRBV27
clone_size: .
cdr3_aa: CASSLSAGQYEQYF
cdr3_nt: TGTGCCAGCAGTTTATCGGCAGGGCAATACGAGCAGTACTTC

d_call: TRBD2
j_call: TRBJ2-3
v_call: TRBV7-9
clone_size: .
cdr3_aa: CASSLVAWTSGSTDTQYF
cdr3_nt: TGTGCCAGCAGCTTAGTAGCCTGGACTAGCGGAAGCACAGATACGCAGTATTTT

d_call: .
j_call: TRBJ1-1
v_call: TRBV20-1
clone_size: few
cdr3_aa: CSASMGHLSSEAFF
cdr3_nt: TGCAGTGCTTCTATGGGACATTTGAGCTCTGAAGCTTTCTTT

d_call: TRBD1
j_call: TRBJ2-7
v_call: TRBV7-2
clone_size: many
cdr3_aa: CASSPQGIGEQYF
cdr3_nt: TGTGCCAGCAGCCCACAGGGGATTGGCGAGCAGTACTTC

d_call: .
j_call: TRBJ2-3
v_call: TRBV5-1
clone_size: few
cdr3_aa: CASRAAPQGDTQYF
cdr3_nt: TGCGCCAGCAGAGCCGCCCCCCAGGGAGATACGCAGTATTTT

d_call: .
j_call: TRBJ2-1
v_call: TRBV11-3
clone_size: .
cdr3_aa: CASSRGGREGSNEQFF
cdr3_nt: TGTGCCAGCAGCCGAGGGGGCCGGGAGGGAAGCAATGAGCAGTTCTTC

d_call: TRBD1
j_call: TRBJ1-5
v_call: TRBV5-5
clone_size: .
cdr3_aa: CASSRGTGDQPQHF
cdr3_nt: TGTGCCAGCAGCCGCGGGACAGGGGATCAGCCCCAGCATTTT

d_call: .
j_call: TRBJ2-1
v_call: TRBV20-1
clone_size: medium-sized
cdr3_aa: CSAGGLSYNEQFF
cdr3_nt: TGCAGTGCGGGTGGACTATCCTACAATGAGCAGTTCTTC

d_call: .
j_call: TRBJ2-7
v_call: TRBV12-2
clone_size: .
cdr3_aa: CASRSDRGFRREQYF
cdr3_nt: TGTGCAAGTCGCTCGGACAGGGGGTTTCGCCGCGAGCAGTACTTC

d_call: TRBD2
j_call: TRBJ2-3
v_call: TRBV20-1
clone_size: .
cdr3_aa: CSGLAGGHFVTDTQYF
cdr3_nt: TGCAGTGGCCTAGCGGGGGGGCACTTCGTCACAGATACGCAGTATTTT

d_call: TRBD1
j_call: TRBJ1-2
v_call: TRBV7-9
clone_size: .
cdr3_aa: CASSLGQGGYTF
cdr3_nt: TGTGCCAGCAGTCTCGGACAGGGCGGGTACACCTTC

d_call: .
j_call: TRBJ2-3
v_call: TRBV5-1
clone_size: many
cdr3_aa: CASTSTAIWGTDTQYF
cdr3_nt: TGCGCCAGCACATCGACAGCCATATGGGGCACAGATACGCAGTATTTT

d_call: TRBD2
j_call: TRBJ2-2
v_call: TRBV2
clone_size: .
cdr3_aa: CAGQAGGPNTGELFF
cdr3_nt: TGTGCCGGGCAGGCGGGGGGCCCGAACACCGGGGAGCTGTTTTTT

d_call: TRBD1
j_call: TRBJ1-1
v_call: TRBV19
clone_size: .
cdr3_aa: CASSIGPGGVAEAFF
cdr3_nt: TGTGCCAGTAGTATAGGTCCAGGGGGCGTCGCTGAAGCTTTCTTT

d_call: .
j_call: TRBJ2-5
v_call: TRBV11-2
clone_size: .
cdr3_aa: CASSPLGPYQETQYF
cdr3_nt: TGTGCCAGCAGCCCCTTAGGGCCTTACCAAGAGACCCAGTACTTC

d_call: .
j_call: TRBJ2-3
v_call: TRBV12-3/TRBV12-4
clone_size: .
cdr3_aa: CASRDSYTDTQYF
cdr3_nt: TGTGCCAGCAGGGACAGTTACACAGATACGCAGTATTTT

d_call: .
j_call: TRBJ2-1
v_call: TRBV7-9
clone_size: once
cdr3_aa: CDSSLVMTLYNEQFF
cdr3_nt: TGTGACAGCAGCTTAGTAATGACTCTCTACAATGAGCAGTTCTTC